This TCR beta chain was sequenced for a study of blood T cells in healthy people across ages. The germline V gene has CDR1 DFQATT and CDR2 SNEGSKA (reference sequence). This CDR3 is 14 amino acids long. Trimming removed 3 bases from V and 4 bases from J; junction bases left unmatched: 6. This clonotype was detected only a few times. Through a sample-barcoded 5' primer and a J-beta primer mix, a second PCR was run for roughly 6 to 11 cycles. From each sample, at least 2.5 million paired-end reads containing CDR3 were obtained. TCRdb reanalysed the 5' RACE reads using MiXCR and keeps one entry per CDR3 protein. The table records 650,000 to 800,000 distinct CDR3 sequences, about 42% of them present only once.

The receptor's source is a man aged 60-69 years in good health. V and J are TRBV20-1 and TRBJ2-7; TRBD1 matches at 10 bases. The sequenced sample was blood. The CDR3 spells CSARTGQGLYEQYF. CDR3 coding DNA: TGCAGTGCTAGGACGGGACAGGGGCTGTACGAGCAGTACTTC.